A selection of T cell receptor beta chains follows, all from one sample in a study of shared clonotypes between healthy human individuals. The protocol was immunoSEQ multiplex PCR, while the TCRdb copy is restricted to in-frame clones and leaves out a portion. The sample consists of around 1,000,000 clones, approximately 80% of them appearing once. The specimen sequenced was memory CD4+ T cells from PBMCs. All receptors derive from a man between 18 and 29 years old in good health. Some clones in this sample may be carry-over from other donors' samples. Each CDR3 is given with its conserved first and last residue. Clone size, where shown, is once, few, many, or a class for clones that have expanded.

v_call clone_size cdr3_aa
TRBV10-3 NA CAISEAYEQYF
TRBV6-1 NA CASNAPTGGQPQHF
TRBV9 NA CASSVGWSSNNYGYTF
TRBV19 NA CASSIGGQPTLYGYTF
TRBV27 NA CASSSLTSGDTDTQYF
TRBV15 NA CATSRGGQQAKNIQYF
TRBV11-2 NA CASSSIRGGGQGSYEQYF
TRBV6-1 NA CASLTTAGGSEAFF
TRBV7-2 NA CASSAGQGITYEQYF
TRBV28 few CASSFPNTGELFF
TRBV2 few CASSKAGPNRNEQFF
TRBV5-1 NA CASSSGLINTGELFF
TRBV25-1 NA CASRRDTQYF
TRBV5-1 NA CASSTSGSYEQYF
TRBV10-3 NA CAISEGDLTDTQYF
TRBV28 few CASRKTGVSSNQPQHF
TRBV6-5 NA CASSYRGGRAFF
TRBV29-1 NA CSVEAGARFGEQFF
TRBV29-1 NA CSIGQGAVDTQYF
TRBV6-5 few CASSFAVNTEAFF
TRBV5-4 NA CASSLFLDTDTQYF
TRBV5-4 NA CASSLWGNQPQHF
TRBV27 NA CASTPGWPGGSEQYF
TRBV11-2 NA CASSSQTAGELFF